The T cell receptor (beta chain) under discussion was sequenced for a study of human T cells and chemical hapten exposure. V was shortened by 8 bases and J by 2 bases, with 17 bases between the two germline ends. Germline lookup yields CDR1 DFQATT and CDR2 SNEGSKA (reference sequence). The CDR3 consists of 14 residues. The sample holds a few counts of this clonotype. Regarding time point: patch test 1, 2 weeks after DPC sensitization. Treatment given: therapeutic diphenylcyclopropenone sensitization with weekly scalp DPC. TCRdb ran MiXCR on the RACE reads and lists one entry per CDR3 protein. The data contain some 400,000 distinct CDR3 sequences, around 5% of them seen just once; the ten biggest clones take up about 2.1%.

J is TRBJ2-3 and V is TRBV20-1; D remains unclear. The source material was whole blood, sampled in connection with sensitization to the hapten diphenylcyclopropenone (DPC). The receptor was isolated from a woman aged 45-65 years with alopecia areata. Some clones in this sample may be carry-over from other donors' samples. CDR3 nucleotides: TGCAGTACAGCCCGGTCCATCCCCACAGATACGCAGTATTTT. Residues: CSTARSIPTDTQYF.